This T cell receptor beta chain was sequenced during a study of cytomegalovirus exposure and HLA in healthy donors. The donors, nominally healthy at sampling, likely had unrecorded immune exposures. To note about this clone: Antigen specificity is unknown.

Findings of the study overall: The study carried out a later analysis of TCR beta sequences. It associated around 17,000 of them with specific HLA alleles at a false discovery rate of 0.05. Among the most significant clusters, several appeared linked to common viral pathogens in a later analysis.

This PCR relied on a set of 60 Vbeta primers and 13 Jbeta primers. Data came from immunoSEQ multiplex PCR; TCRdb stores just in-frame clones and leaves some out. The repertoire includes about 34,000 clones, roughly 67% of them detected once, and about a tenth sits in the top ten. Germline-derived CDR1 and CDR2 are SGHTA and FQGNSA. The CDR3 has 15 residues. With 9 bases clipped from V and 1 base from J, the junction kept 11 bases outside the gene matches. This receptor was taken from a man aged 40-49 years in good health and CMV-seropositive. The V call is TRBV7-2, the J call TRBJ2-5; 7 positions match TRBD1. The sample consisted of PBMCs. The CDR3 spells CASNIRGSLQETQYF. In DNA form, the CDR3 reads TGTGCCAGTAATATCAGGGGGAGCCTCCAAGAGACCCAGTACTTC.